These T cell receptor beta chains were read from a single sample in a study of blood T cells in healthy people across ages. Using its own MiXCR run on the 5' RACE reads, TCRdb lists one record per CDR3 protein. The sample contains 1.5 million to 1.8 million distinct CDR3 sequences, 42% of which appear only once. The sequenced sample was blood. The receptors were gathered from a woman aged 18-29 years in good health. Both conserved end residues are part of each CDR3. A D gene is named only where the DNA matches it firmly. Clone size is given for some rows only: seen once, a few or many times, or a class if the clone is expanded.

D	size	V	J	CDR3	DNA
TRBD1	NA	TRBV15	TRBJ1-4	CATSRVPGQGYEKLFF	TGTGCCACCAGCAGAGTTCCGGGACAGGGTTATGAAAAACTGTTTTTT
NA	few	TRBV4-1	TRBJ2-5	CASSHPMRDKKETQYF	TGCGCCAGCAGCCACCCCATGAGGGACAAAAAAGAGACCCAGTACTTC
TRBD1	few	TRBV20-1	TRBJ1-5	CSAGRRDRVGYFQPQHF	TGCAGTGCTGGTAGAAGAGACAGGGTGGGGTATTTTCAGCCCCAGCATTTT
NA	NA	TRBV7-9	TRBJ2-1	CASSLDSGPYNEQFF	TGTGCCAGCAGCTTAGATAGCGGACCTTACAATGAGCAGTTCTTC
NA	many	TRBV6-5	TRBJ1-1	CASRTLGTEAFF	TGTGCCAGCAGAACGTTGGGCACTGAAGCTTTCTTT
NA	NA	TRBV6-6	TRBJ2-2	CASSYGVSGELFF	TGTGCCAGCAGTTACGGTGTGTCCGGGGAGCTGTTTTTT
NA	NA	TRBV29-1	TRBJ2-1	CSPVRVHEQFF	TGCAGCCCCGTGAGGGTCCATGAGCAGTTCTTC
NA	few	TRBV27	TRBJ2-5	CASSLSAATQTQYF	TGTGCCAGCAGCCTCTCAGCGGCGACGCAGACCCAGTACTTC
NA	few	TRBV28	TRBJ1-5	CASSSRRGNQPQHF	TGTGCCAGCAGTTCTCGACGGGGAAATCAGCCCCAGCATTTT
NA	few	TRBV6-2/TRBV6-3	TRBJ2-7	CASSYLDPSVEQYF	TGTGCCAGCAGTTACCTAGACCCGTCTGTCGAGCAGTACTTC
NA	NA	TRBV20-1	TRBJ1-2	CSARSDINDYGHTF	TGCAGTGCTAGATCGGACATCAATGACTATGGCCACACCTTC
TRBD1	few	TRBV4-3	TRBJ1-1	CASSQTGYYTEAFF	TGCGCCAGCAGCCAGACAGGGTACTACACTGAAGCTTTCTTT